The rows below give T cell receptor beta chains drawn from one sample of a study of cytomegalovirus exposure and HLA in healthy donors. Profiling relied on immunoSEQ multiplex PCR, and the TCRdb table lists in-frame clones only, not all of them. The data hold over 150,000 clones, with 80% observed a single time. The sequenced material came from PBMCs. The origin of the receptors is a woman between 35 and 50 years old in good health and CMV-seropositive. The CDR3 runs from the conserved cysteine through the conserved F or W. The D gene is left open where the match is weak. The size field is filled for only some rows; it gives once, few, many or a size class.

CASRPPWEGVYEQYF | TGTGCCAGCAGGCCCCCGTGGGAGGGGGTCTACGAGCAGTACTTC | TRBJ2-7 | NA | once | TRBV28
CAWSPGGTEAFF | TGTGCCTGGAGCCCAGGGGGTACTGAAGCTTTCTTT | TRBJ1-1 | TRBD1 | NA | TRBV30
CASSARAGMAYEQYF | TGTGCCAGCAGCGCGAGGGCAGGTATGGCCTACGAGCAGTACTTC | TRBJ2-7 | NA | NA | TRBV4-2
CASRSREAGAYEQYF | TGCGCCAGCAGATCCCGTGAAGCGGGAGCGTACGAGCAGTACTTC | TRBJ2-7 | TRBD2 | once | TRBV4-1
CASSPATEGAIEAFF | TGTGCCAGCAGCCCCGCCACAGAGGGAGCAATTGAAGCTTTCTTT | TRBJ1-1 | NA | NA | TRBV7-8
CTSSQVQGRGNISGNTIYF | TGCACCAGCAGCCAAGTGCAGGGCAGGGGTAATATCTCTGGAAACACCATATATTTT | TRBJ1-3 | NA | NA | TRBV1
CASSQYGSYEQYF | TGTGCCAGCAGTCAATACGGCTCCTACGAGCAGTACTTC | TRBJ2-7 | NA | NA | TRBV14
CASSRPGLAAPYEQYF | TGTGCCAGCAGCAGACCGGGACTAGCGGCCCCCTACGAGCAGTACTTC | TRBJ2-7 | TRBD2 | few | TRBV7-2
CASSEYRGLIDTQYF | TGTGCCAGCAGTGAATATCGGGGTCTGATAGATACGCAGTATTTT | TRBJ2-3 | NA | NA | TRBV25-1
CASSLLSGTSGYSTDTQYF | TGCGCCAGCAGCTTGTTAAGCGGGACTAGCGGGTACAGCACAGATACGCAGTATTTT | TRBJ2-3 | TRBD2 | once | TRBV5-1
CASSRRTSGSLETGELFF | TGTGCCAGCAGCCGACGGACTAGCGGGAGCCTCGAAACCGGGGAGCTGTTTTTT | TRBJ2-2 | TRBD2 | NA | TRBV7-8
CASSSSGTSGSNEQFF | TGTGCCAGCAGCTCCTCCGGGACTAGCGGGAGTAATGAGCAGTTCTTC | TRBJ2-1 | TRBD2 | NA | TRBV7-3
CASGQTSGKYNEQFF | TGTGCCAGCGGGCAGACGAGCGGGAAGTACAATGAGCAGTTCTTC | TRBJ2-1 | TRBD2 | NA | TRBV9
CSVIRISYNEQFF | TGCAGCGTTATCAGGATCTCCTACAATGAGCAGTTCTTC | TRBJ2-1 | NA | NA | TRBV29-1
CASPDSKETQYF | TGTGCCAGCCCAGACTCGAAGGAGACCCAGTACTTC | TRBJ2-5 | NA | NA | TRBV6-6
CASSLGVESGRGYEQYF | TGCGCCAGCAGCTTGGGGGTAGAGAGCGGGAGAGGCTACGAGCAGTACTTC | TRBJ2-7 | TRBD2 | NA | TRBV5-1
CASSFMAGTSGTYNEQFF | TGTGCCAGCAGCTTCATGGCGGGGACTAGCGGGACCTACAATGAGCAGTTCTTC | TRBJ2-1 | TRBD2 | NA | TRBV11-1
CASSPGLAATDTQYF | TGTGCCAGCAGCCCCGGACTAGCGGCGACAGATACGCAGTATTTT | TRBJ2-3 | TRBD2 | NA | TRBV7-9
CASSGTGDSNQPQHF | TGTGCCAGTAGTGGAACAGGGGATAGCAATCAGCCCCAGCATTTT | TRBJ1-5 | TRBD1 | NA | TRBV19
CASSGGSSYEQYF | TGTGCCAGCAGTGGCGGGTCCTCCTACGAGCAGTACTTC | TRBJ2-7 | NA | NA | TRBV27
CASSTLNEQYF | TGTGCCAGCAGTACCCTAAACGAGCAGTACTTC | TRBJ2-7 | NA | NA | TRBV28
CASSPGAQNTGELFF | TGTGCCAGCAGCCCGGGTGCACAGAACACCGGGGAGCTGTTTTTT | TRBJ2-2 | NA | NA | TRBV11-2
CASSLAATEGGETQYF | TGTGCCAGCAGCCTGGCAGCGACCGAGGGTGGCGAGACCCAGTACTTC | TRBJ2-5 | NA | NA | TRBV11-3
CATSTRQGPYEQYF | TGTGCCACCAGCACCAGACAGGGTCCCTACGAGCAGTACTTC | TRBJ2-7 | TRBD1 | NA | TRBV15
CASSFGTGEQFF | TGTGCCAGCAGTTTCGGGACAGGAGAGCAGTTCTTC | TRBJ2-1 | TRBD1 | NA | TRBV27
CASSSTSYEQFF | TGTGCCAGCAGTTCGACTAGCTATGAGCAGTTCTTC | TRBJ2-1 | TRBD2 | NA | TRBV28
CASKLVPYEQYF | TGTGCCAGCAAGCTAGTCCCCTACGAGCAGTACTTC | TRBJ2-7 | NA | once | TRBV2
CASSLGSTGETQYF | TGTGCCAGCAGCTTAGGTAGTACGGGAGAGACCCAGTACTTC | TRBJ2-5 | NA | NA | TRBV7-3
CASSPYRNHNTGELFF | TGTGCCAGTAGTCCGTACAGGAACCACAACACCGGGGAGCTGTTTTTT | TRBJ2-2 | NA | NA | TRBV19
CASSSGYEQYF | TGTGCCAGTAGCAGCGGTTACGAGCAGTACTTC | TRBJ2-7 | NA | NA | TRBV19
CASSLEVRDRLNTIYF | TGTGCCAGCAGCTTAGAGGTTCGAGACAGACTAAACACCATATATTTT | TRBJ1-3 | NA | few | TRBV7-6
CASSYGTGTGNEQYF | TGTGCCAGCAGTTACGGGACCGGGACAGGGAACGAGCAGTACTTC | TRBJ2-7 | TRBD1 | NA | TRBV6-5
CASSEPERGQETQYF | TGTGCCAGCAGTGAACCGGAGCGGGGGCAAGAGACCCAGTACTTC | TRBJ2-5 | TRBD2 | NA | TRBV6-1
CASVRREFGNEQFF | TGTGCCAGCGTCCGGCGGGAGTTCGGCAATGAGCAGTTCTTC | TRBJ2-1 | TRBD2 | few | TRBV6-5
CASSPSRVDEQFF | TGTGCCAGCAGCCCATCGAGAGTGGATGAGCAGTTCTTC | TRBJ2-1 | NA | NA | TRBV7-3
CASSPAGGTNSYEQYF | TGTGCCAGCAGCCCCGCCGGGGGGACTAACTCCTACGAGCAGTACTTC | TRBJ2-7 | TRBD2 | NA | TRBV7-9
CASSAPVQETQYF | TGTGCCAGCAGCGCCCCTGTTCAAGAGACCCAGTACTTC | TRBJ2-5 | NA | NA | TRBV9
CASSSSSGANVLTF | TGCGCCAGCAGCTCGAGCTCTGGGGCCAACGTCCTGACTTTC | TRBJ2-6 | NA | NA | TRBV5-1
CASSPRTNYNEQFF | TGTGCCAGCTCACCAAGGACTAACTACAATGAGCAGTTCTTC | TRBJ2-1 | NA | NA | TRBV18
CASSPSGPNTEAFF | TGTGCCAGCAGTCCGTCAGGGCCGAACACTGAAGCTTTCTTT | TRBJ1-1 | NA | NA | TRBV27
CASSVGLAGGDTGELFF | TGTGCCAGCAGCGTAGGACTAGCGGGAGGCGACACCGGGGAGCTGTTTTTT | TRBJ2-2 | TRBD2 | NA | TRBV9
CSALSPGANEQYF | TGCAGCGCCCTTTCCCCGGGAGCCAACGAGCAGTACTTC | TRBJ2-7 | NA | NA | TRBV29-1
CASSPNFRGISNEQFF | TGTGCCAGCTCACCAAACTTCCGGGGAATCAGCAATGAGCAGTTCTTC | TRBJ2-1 | NA | NA | TRBV18
CASSVDSRLRIYGYTF | TGTGCCAGCAGCGTAGATTCTCGACTGCGTATCTATGGCTACACCTTC | TRBJ1-2 | NA | NA | TRBV9
CASSLAGGETQYF | TGCGCCAGCAGCTTGGCCGGGGGAGAGACCCAGTACTTC | TRBJ2-5 | NA | few | TRBV5-1
CASGLDKQGALGANVLTF | TGTGCTAGTGGTTTGGATAAACAGGGGGCGCTTGGGGCCAACGTCCTGACTTTC | TRBJ2-6 | TRBD1 | NA | TRBV12-5
CASSIRDYNEQFF | TGTGCCAGTAGTATTAGAGATTACAATGAGCAGTTCTTC | TRBJ2-1 | NA | NA | TRBV19
CASNNRGQGYTF | TGTGCCAGCAACAACAGGGGGCAAGGCTACACCTTC | TRBJ1-2 | TRBD1 | NA | TRBV9
CASSEVGLGATGELFF | TGTGCCAGCAGTGAAGTGGGACTAGGGGCCACCGGGGAGCTGTTTTTT | TRBJ2-2 | TRBD2 | NA | TRBV2
CASSLPTSKETQYF | TGTGCCAGCAGTTTACCTACTAGCAAAGAGACCCAGTACTTC | TRBJ2-5 | NA | NA | TRBV28
CASSLRGVYNEQFF | TGTGCCAGCAGCTTGCGGGGGGTTTACAATGAGCAGTTCTTC | TRBJ2-1 | TRBD2 | once | TRBV5-8
CASSPRGIGPNEQFF | TGTGCTAGCAGCCCCCGGGGAATAGGGCCCAATGAGCAGTTCTTC | TRBJ2-1 | NA | few | TRBV7-7
CASSFIQGAGEQYF | TGTGCCAGCAGTTTTATACAGGGGGCAGGGGAGCAGTACTTC | TRBJ2-7 | TRBD1 | many | TRBV27